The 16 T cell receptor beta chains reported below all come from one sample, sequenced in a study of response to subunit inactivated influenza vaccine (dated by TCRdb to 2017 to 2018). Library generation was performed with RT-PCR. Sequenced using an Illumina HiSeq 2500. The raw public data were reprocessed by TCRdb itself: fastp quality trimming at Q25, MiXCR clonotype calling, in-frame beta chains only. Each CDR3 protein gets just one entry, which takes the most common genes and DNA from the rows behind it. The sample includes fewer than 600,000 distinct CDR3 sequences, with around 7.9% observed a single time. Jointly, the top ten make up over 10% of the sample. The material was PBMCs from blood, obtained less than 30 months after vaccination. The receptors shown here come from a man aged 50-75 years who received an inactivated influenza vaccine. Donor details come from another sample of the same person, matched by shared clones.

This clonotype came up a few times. Written as DNA, the CDR3 is TGTGCCAGCAGCTTCACATCGAACTCTGGAAACACCATATATTTT. Encoded protein: CASSFTSNSGNTIYF. This chain uses TRBV7-2 with TRBJ1-3; D is unresolved. There are 15 residues in the CDR3. Germline-derived CDR1 and CDR2 are SGHTA and FQGNSA. V gave up 3 bases and J gave up 0 bases, with 9 bases separating them.

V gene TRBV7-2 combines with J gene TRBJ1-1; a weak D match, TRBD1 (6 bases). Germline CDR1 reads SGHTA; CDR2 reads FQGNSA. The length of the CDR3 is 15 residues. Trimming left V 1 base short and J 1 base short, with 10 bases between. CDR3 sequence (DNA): TGTGCCAGCAGCTTAGTCGGCAGGGGGAACACTGAAGCTTTCTTT. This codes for CASSLVGRGNTEAFF.

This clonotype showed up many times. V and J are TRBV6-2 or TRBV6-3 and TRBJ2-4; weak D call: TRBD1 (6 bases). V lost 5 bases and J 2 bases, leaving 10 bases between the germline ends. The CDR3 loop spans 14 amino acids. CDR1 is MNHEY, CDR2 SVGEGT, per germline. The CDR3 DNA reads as TGTGCCAGCAGTCCGGACAGTCCCAAAAACATTCAGTACTTC. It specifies CASSPDSPKNIQYF.

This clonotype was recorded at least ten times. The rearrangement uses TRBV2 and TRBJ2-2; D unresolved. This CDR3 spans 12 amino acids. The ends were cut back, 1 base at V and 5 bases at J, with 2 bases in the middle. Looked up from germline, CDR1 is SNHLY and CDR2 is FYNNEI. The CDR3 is CASSEGTGELFF. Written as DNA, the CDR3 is TGTGCCAGCAGTGAAGGGACCGGGGAGCTGTTTTTT.

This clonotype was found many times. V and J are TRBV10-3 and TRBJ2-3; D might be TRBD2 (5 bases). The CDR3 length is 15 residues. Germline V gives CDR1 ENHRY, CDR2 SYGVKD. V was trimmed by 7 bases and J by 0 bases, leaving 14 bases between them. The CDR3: CAIKASRGSTDTQYF. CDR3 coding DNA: TGTGCCATCAAGGCGAGCCGCGGGAGCACAGATACGCAGTATTTT.

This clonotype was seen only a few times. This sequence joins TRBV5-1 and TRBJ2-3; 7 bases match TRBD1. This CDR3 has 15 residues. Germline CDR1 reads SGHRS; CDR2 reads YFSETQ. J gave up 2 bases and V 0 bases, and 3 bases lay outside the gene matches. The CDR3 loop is CASSLGDRPTDTQYF. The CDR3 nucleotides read TGCGCCAGCAGCTTGGGGGACAGACCCACAGATACGCAGTATTTT. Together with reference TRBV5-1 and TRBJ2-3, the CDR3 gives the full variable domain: KAGVTQTPRYLIKTRGQQVTLSCSPISGHRSVSWYQQTPGQGLQFLFEYFSETQRNKGNFPGRFSGRQFSNSRSEMNVSTLELGDSALYLCASSLGDRPTDTQYFGPGTRLTVL.

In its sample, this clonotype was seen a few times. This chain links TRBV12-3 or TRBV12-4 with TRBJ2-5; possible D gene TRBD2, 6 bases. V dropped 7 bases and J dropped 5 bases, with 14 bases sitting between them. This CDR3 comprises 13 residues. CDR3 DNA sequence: TGTGCCAGCACCCGGGAGAATTGGGAGACCCAGTACTTC. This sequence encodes CASTRENWETQYF.

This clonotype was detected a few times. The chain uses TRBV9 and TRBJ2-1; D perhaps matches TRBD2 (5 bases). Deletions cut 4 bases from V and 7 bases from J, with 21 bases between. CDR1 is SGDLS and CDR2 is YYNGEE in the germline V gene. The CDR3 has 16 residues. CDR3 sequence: CASSLGPGSVSNEQFF. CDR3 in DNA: TGTGCCAGCAGCCTCGGACCGGGGTCCGTTTCAAATGAGCAGTTCTTC.

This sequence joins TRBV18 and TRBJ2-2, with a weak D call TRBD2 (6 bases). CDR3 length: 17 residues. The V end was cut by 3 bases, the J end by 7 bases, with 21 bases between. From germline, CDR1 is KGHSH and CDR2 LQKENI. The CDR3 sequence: CASSPEGDIRAFGELFF. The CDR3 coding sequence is TGTGCCAGCTCACCGGAGGGAGATATCCGGGCCTTCGGGGAGCTGTTTTTT.

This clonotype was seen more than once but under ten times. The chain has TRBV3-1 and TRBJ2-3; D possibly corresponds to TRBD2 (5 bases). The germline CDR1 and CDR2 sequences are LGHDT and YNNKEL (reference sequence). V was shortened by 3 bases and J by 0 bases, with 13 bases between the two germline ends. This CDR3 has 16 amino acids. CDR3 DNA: TGTGCCAGCAGCCATCGATCGTGGACTAGCACAGATACGCAGTATTTT. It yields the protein CASSHRSWTSTDTQYF.

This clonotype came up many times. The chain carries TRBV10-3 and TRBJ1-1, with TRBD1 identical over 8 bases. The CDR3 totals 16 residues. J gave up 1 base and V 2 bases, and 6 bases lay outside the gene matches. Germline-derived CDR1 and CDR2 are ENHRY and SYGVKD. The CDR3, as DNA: TGTGCCATCAGTGAGGGCAGGGGGCGCCGGAACACTGAAGCTTTCTTT. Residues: CAISEGRGRRNTEAFF.

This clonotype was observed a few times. The CDR3 here is CASRGLAGANEQFF. Written as DNA, the CDR3 is TGTGCCAGCAGAGGACTAGCGGGGGCCAATGAGCAGTTCTTC. This chain connects TRBV2 to TRBJ2-1; 13 bases line up with TRBD2. Looked up from germline, CDR1 is SNHLY and CDR2 is FYNNEI. V lost 6 bases, J lost 6 bases, and 2 bases stayed unmatched. CDR3 length: 14 residues.

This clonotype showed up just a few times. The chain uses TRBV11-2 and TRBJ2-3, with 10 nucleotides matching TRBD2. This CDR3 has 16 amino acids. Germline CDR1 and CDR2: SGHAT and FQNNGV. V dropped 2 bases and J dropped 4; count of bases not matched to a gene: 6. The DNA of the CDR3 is TGTGCCAGCAGCTTAATGAAACTAGCGGGATCAGATACGCAGTATTTT. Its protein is CASSLMKLAGSDTQYF.

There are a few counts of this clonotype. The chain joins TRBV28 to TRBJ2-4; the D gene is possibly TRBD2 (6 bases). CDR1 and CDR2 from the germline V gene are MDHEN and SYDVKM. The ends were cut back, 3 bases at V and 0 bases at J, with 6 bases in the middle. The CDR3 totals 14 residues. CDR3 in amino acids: CASSFGRAKNIQYF. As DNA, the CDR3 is TGTGCCAGCAGTTTCGGGAGAGCCAAAAACATTCAGTACTTC.

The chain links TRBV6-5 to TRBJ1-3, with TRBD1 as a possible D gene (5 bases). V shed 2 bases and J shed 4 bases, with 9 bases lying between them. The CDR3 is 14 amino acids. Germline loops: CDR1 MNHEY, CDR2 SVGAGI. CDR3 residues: CASSYGGYGNTIYF. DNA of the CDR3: TGTGCCAGCAGTTACGGGGGATACGGAAACACCATATATTTT.

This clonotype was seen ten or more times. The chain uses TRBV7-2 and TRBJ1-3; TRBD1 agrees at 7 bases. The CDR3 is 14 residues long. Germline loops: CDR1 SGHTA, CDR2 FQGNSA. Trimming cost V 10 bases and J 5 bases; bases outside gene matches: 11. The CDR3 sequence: CATKRDSARNTIYF. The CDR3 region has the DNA TGTGCCACTAAACGGGACAGCGCTCGAAACACCATATATTTT.